This entry is about one T cell receptor (beta chain). This entry belongs to a study of T cell changes during pregnancy in multiple sclerosis. Here immunoSEQ multiplex PCR was the method, and the copy in TCRdb shows in-frame clones only, minus some. Among tens of thousands of clones listed, just over 90% were seen once. This CDR3 spans 18 amino acids. With 5 bases clipped from V and 0 bases from J, the junction kept 14 bases outside the gene matches. Germline CDR1 SGHRS, CDR2 YFSETQ. The sequencing here drew on peripheral blood, taken in the second trimester of pregnancy. The genes are TRBV5-1 and TRBJ1-2; TRBD1 matches 9 bases. This sequence was found in a female donor with multiple sclerosis, enrolled in a pregnancy study. CDR3 DNA: TGCGCCAGCAGAATGGCGAGGGACAGGGCCCTTTCTAACTATGGCTACACCTTC. Translated, it gives CASRMARDRALSNYGYTF. Based on the CDR3 plus reference TRBV5-1 and TRBJ1-2, the full variable domain is KAGVTQTPRYLIKTRGQQVTLSCSPISGHRSVSWYQQTPGQGLQFLFEYFSETQRNKGNFPGRFSGRQFSNSRSEMNVSTLELGDSALYLCASRMARDRALSNYGYTFGSGTRLTVV.